This T cell receptor (beta chain) was documented in a study of control samples from healthy donors and cancer patients. The data were produced by immunoSEQ multiplex PCR, yet TCRdb's version contains in-frame clones alone and is incomplete. The sample carries roughly 12,000 clones, approximately 93% recorded once. Germline CDR1 MNHNY, CDR2 SVGAGI (reference sequence). With 5 bases clipped from V and 0 bases from J, the junction kept 16 bases outside the gene matches. The CDR3 spans 20 residues. The receptor was derived from a man between 65 and 79 years old with head and neck cancer. This rearrangement joins TRBV6-6 to TRBJ1-6, with 7 nucleotides matching TRBD1. The sequencing sample was made of PBMCs. For the CDR3, the DNA is TGTGCCAGCAGTCAACGCAGTCCGAGACAGGGTTTCTCCTATAATTCACCCCTCCACTTT. Protein product: CASSQRSPRQGFSYNSPLHF.